The clone carrying this T cell receptor beta chain occurred a few times. Trimming took off 1 base at V and 7 bases at J, with 11 bases between the two ends. The CDR3 spans 13 residues. Germline loops: CDR1 DFQATT, CDR2 SNEGSKA (reference sequence). The data were taken from a study of blood T cells in healthy people across ages. The second PCR ran 7 to 11 cycles with a sample-barcoded 5' primer and J-beta primers. Each CDR3 protein gets one entry after TCRdb re-called the 5' RACE reads with MiXCR. Of 1.8 million or so distinct CDR3 sequences listed, about two fifths were seen once; the top ten hold roughly 23%.

Sample: blood. The sequence derives from a human donor in good health. The chain joins TRBV20-1 to TRBJ2-4, with D possibly TRBD1 on 6 matching bases. The CDR3 spells CSARVVDRNIQYF. CDR3 nucleotides: TGCAGTGCTAGAGTGGTAGACAGGAACATTCAGTACTTC.